The T cell receptor beta chain described here comes from a study of molecular identifiers for immune sequencing clone quantification. This clonotype was detected ten times or more. One entry per CDR3 protein results from TCRdb running MiXCR on the PCR reads. This table has roughly 320,000 distinct CDR3 sequences, around 21% appearing once. Sequences were obtained from naive CD8+ T cells from blood, with Jurkat cell RNA spiked in. Noted subset: FACS-sorted CD8+CD4-CCR7+CD45RA+ naive T cells. The clonotype was recovered from a human donor in good health. Some libraries in this study had Jurkat cell RNA spiked in.

In DNA, the CDR3 is TGTGCCAGCAGTTCTAGACTAGCTGCTAGCTACAATGAGCAGTTCTTC. Translation gives CASSSRLAASYNEQFF. The chain has TRBV28 and TRBJ2-1; 7 bases are a match to TRBD2. V was pared by 4 bases and J by 3 bases, with 9 bases of the junction left unmatched. The CDR3 totals 16 residues. Germline CDR1 and CDR2: MDHEN and SYDVKM.